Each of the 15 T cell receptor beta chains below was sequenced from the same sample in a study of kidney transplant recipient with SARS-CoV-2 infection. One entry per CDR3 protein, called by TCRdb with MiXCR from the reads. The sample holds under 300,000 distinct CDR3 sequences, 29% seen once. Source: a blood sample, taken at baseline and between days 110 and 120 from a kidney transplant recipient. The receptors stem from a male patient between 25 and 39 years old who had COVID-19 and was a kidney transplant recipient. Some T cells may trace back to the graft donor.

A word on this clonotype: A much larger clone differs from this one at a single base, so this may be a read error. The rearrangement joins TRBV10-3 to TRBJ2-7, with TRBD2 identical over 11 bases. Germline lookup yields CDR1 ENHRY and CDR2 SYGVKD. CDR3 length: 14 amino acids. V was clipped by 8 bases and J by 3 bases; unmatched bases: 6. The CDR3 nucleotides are TGTGCCATCGGTGGGACTAGCGGAAACTACGAGCAGTACTTC. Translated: CAIGGTSGNYEQYF.

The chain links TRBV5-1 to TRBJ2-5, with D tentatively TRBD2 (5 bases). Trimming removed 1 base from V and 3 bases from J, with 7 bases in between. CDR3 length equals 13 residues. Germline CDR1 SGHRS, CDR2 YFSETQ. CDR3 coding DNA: TGCGCCAGCAGCTTGTTACTAGAAGAGACCCAGTACTTC. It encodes CASSLLLEETQYF.

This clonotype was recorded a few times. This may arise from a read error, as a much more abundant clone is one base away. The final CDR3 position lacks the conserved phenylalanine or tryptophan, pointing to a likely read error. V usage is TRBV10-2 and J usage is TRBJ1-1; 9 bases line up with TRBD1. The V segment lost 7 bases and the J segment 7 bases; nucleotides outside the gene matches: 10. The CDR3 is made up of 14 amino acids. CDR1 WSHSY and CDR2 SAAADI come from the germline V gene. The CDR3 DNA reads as TGCGCCAGCATAGTAGAACAGGGGGCAGGTGAAGCTTTCCTT. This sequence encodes CASIVEQGAGEAFL.

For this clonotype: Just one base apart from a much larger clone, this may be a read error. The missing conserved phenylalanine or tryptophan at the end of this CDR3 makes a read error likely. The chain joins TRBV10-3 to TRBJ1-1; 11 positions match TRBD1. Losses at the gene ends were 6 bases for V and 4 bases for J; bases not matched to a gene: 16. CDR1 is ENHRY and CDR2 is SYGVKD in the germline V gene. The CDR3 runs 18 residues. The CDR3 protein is CAIRPAPAPGTGGTEAFL. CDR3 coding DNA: TGTGCCATCAGGCCCGCCCCTGCTCCCGGGACAGGGGGCACTGAAGCTTTCCTT.

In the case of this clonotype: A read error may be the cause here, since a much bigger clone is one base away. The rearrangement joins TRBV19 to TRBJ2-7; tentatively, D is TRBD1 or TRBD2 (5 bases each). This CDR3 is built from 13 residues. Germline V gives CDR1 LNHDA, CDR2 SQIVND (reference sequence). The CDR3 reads CDSTGTDNYEQYF. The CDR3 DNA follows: TGTGACAGTACCGGGACGGACAACTACGAGCAGTACTTC.

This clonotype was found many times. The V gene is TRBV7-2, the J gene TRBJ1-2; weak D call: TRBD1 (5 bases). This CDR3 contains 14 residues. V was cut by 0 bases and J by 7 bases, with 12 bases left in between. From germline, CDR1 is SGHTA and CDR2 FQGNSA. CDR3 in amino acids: CASSLALGEFGYTF. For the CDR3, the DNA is TGTGCCAGCAGCTTAGCGCTGGGGGAATTTGGCTACACCTTC. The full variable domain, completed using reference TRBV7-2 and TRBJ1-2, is GAGVSQSPSNKVTEKGKDVELRCDPISGHTALYWYRQSLGQGLEFLIYFQGNSAPDKSGLPSDRFSAERTGGSVSTLTIQRTQQEDSAVYLCASSLALGEFGYTFGSGTRLTVV.

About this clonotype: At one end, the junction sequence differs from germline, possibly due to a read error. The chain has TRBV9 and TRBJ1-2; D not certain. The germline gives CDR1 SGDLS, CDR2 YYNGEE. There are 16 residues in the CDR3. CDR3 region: CAGRRRHSRKTYGYTF. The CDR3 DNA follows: TGTGCCGGCAGAAGGCGGCACTCAAGAAAGACCTATGGCTACACCTTC.

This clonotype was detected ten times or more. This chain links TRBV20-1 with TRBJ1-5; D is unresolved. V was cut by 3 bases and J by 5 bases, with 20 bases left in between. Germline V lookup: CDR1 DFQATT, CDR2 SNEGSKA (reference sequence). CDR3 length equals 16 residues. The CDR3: CSARVPGFPADQPQHF. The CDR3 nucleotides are TGCAGTGCTAGGGTACCAGGATTCCCTGCCGATCAGCCCCAGCATTTT.

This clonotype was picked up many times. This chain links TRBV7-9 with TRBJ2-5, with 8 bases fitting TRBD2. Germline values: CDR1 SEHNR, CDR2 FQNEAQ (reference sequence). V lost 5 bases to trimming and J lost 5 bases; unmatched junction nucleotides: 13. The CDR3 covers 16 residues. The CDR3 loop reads CASSPREAGERETQYF. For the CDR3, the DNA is TGTGCCAGCAGCCCCCGAGAAGCGGGAGAGAGGGAGACCCAGTACTTC. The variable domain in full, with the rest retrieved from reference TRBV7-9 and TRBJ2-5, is DTGVSQNPRHKITKRGQNVTFRCDPISEHNRLYWYRQTLGQGPEFLTYFQNEAQLEKSRLLSDRFSAERPKGSFSTLEIQRTEQGDSAMYLCASSPREAGERETQYFGPGTRLLVL.

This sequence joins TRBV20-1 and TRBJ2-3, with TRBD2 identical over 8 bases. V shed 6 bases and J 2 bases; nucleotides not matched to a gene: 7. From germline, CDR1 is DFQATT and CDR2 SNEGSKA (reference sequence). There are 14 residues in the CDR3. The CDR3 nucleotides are TGCAGTGCCCTGACTAGCGCAAACACAGATACGCAGTATTTT. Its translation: CSALTSANTDTQYF.

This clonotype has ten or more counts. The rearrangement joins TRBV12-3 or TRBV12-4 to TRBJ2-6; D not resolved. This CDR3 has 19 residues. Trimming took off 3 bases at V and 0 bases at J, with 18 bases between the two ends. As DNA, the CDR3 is TGTGCCAGCAGTTTCCGTCCCCGCTTGTTGGGCTCTGGGGCCAACGTCCTGACTTTC. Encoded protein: CASSFRPRLLGSGANVLTF.

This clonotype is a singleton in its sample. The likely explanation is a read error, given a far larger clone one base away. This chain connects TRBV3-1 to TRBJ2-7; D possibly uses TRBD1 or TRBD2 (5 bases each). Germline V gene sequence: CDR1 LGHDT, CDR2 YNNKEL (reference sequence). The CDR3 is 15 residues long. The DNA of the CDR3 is TGTGCCAACAGCCAAGGGAGAGGGGTGCCCTACGAGCAGTACTTC. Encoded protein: CANSQGRGVPYEQYF.

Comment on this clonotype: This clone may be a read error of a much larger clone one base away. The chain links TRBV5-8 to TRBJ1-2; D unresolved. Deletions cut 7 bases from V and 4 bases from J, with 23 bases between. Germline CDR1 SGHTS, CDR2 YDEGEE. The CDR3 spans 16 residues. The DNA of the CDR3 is TGTGCCAGCTGTGGATGTCGTCCACGAAAGACCTATGGCTACACCTTC. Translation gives CASCGCRPRKTYGYTF.

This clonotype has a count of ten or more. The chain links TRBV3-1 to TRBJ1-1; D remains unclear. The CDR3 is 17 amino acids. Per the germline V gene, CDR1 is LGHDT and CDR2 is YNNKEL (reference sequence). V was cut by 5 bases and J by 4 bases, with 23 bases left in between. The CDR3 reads CASSEASPISIRTEAFF. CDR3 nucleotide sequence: TGTGCCAGCAGCGAGGCGAGTCCCATTTCAATTCGCACTGAAGCTTTCTTT.

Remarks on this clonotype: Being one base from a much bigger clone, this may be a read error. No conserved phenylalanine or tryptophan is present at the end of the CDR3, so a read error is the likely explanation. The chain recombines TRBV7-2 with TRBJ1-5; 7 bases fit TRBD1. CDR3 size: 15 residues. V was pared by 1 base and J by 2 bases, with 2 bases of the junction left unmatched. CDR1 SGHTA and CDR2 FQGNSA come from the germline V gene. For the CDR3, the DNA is TGTGCCAGCAGCTTAGACAGGGGAGGCAATCAGCCCCAGCATCTT. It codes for CASSLDRGGNQPQHL.